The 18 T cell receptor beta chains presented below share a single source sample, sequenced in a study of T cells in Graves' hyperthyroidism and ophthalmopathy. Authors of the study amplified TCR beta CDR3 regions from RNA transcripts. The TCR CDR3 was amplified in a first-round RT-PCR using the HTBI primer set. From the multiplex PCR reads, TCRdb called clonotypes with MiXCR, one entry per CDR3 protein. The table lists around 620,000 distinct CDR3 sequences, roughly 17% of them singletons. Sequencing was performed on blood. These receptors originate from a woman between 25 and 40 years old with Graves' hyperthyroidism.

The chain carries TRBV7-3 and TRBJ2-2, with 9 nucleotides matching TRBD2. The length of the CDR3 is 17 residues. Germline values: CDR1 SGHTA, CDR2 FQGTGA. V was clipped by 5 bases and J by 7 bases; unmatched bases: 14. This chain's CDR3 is CASSPGGASGIGGELFF. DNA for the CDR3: TGTGCCAGCAGCCCCGGAGGGGCTAGCGGGATTGGCGGGGAGCTGTTTTTT.

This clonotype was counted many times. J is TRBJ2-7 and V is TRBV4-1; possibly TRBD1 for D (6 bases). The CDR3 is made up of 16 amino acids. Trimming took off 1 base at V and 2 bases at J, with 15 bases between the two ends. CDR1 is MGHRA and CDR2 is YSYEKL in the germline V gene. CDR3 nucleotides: TGCGCCAGCAGCCAAGTGAGTGGTAGGGGGACCTACGAGCAGTACTTC. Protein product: CASSQVSGRGTYEQYF.

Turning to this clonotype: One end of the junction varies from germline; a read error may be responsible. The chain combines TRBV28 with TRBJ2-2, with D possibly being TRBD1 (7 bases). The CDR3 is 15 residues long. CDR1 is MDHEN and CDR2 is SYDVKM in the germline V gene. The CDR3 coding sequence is TGTGCCAGCAGCTCCAGGGGGAGGAGGGCCGGGGAGCCGTTTTTT. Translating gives CASSSRGRRAGEPFF.

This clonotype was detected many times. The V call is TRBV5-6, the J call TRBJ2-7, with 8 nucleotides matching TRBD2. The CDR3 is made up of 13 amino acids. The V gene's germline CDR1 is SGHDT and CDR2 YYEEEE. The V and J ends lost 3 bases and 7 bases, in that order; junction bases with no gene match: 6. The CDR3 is CASSWQRGREQYF. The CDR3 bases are TGTGCCAGCAGCTGGCAGCGGGGGCGGGAGCAGTACTTC.

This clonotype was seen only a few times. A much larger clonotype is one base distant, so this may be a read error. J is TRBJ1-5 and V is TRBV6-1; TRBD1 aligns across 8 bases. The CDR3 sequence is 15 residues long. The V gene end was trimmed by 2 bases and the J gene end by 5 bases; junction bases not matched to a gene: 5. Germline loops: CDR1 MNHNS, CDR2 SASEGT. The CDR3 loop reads CASSEQVTGDQPQHF. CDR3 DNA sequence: TGTGCCAGCAGTGAACAGGTGACAGGGGATCAGCCCCAGCATTTT.

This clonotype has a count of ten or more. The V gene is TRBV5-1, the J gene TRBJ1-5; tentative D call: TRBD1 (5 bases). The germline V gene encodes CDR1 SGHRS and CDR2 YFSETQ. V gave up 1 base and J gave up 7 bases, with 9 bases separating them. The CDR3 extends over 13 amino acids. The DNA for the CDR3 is TGCGCCAGCAGCTTGCAGGCAGGGCAGCCCCAGCATTTT. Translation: CASSLQAGQPQHF. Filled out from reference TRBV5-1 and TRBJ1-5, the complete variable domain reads KAGVTQTPRYLIKTRGQQVTLSCSPISGHRSVSWYQQTPGQGLQFLFEYFSETQRNKGNFPGRFSGRQFSNSRSEMNVSTLELGDSALYLCASSLQAGQPQHFGDGTRLSIL.

The CDR3 region is CSASRREADTQYF. DNA of the CDR3: TGCAGTGCTAGCCGGCGGGAGGCAGATACGCAGTATTTT. The chain uses TRBV20-1 and TRBJ2-3, with TRBD2 matching over 8 bases. The V segment lost 3 bases and the J segment 4 bases; nucleotides outside the gene matches: 3. Germline V gene lookup returns CDR1 DFQATT and CDR2 SNEGSKA (reference sequence). CDR3 length equals 13 residues.

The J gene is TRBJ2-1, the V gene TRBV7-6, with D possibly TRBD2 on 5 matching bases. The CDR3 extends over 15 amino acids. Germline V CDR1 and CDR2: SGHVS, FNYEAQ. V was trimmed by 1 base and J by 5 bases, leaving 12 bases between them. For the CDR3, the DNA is TGTGCCAGCAGCTTAGGGCAGGACTTAAACAATGAGCAGTTCTTC. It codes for CASSLGQDLNNEQFF.

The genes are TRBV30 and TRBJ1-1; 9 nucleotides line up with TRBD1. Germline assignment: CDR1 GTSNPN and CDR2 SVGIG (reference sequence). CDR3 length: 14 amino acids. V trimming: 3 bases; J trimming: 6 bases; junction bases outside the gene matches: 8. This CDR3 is CAWSRDREFPEAFF. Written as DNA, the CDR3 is TGTGCCTGGAGCCGGGACAGGGAATTCCCTGAAGCTTTCTTT.

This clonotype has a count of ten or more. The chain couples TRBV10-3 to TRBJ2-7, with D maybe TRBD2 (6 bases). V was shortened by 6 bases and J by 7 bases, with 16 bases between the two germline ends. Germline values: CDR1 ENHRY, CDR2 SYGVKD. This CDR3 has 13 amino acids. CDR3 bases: TGTGCCATCAGGCCCCCGACTAGTACAGAGCAGTACTTC. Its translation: CAIRPPTSTEQYF.

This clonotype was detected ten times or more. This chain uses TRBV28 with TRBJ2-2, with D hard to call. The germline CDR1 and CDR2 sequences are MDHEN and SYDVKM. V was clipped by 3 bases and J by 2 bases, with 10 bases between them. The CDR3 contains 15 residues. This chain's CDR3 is CASSFVTDNTGELFF. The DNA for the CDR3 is TGTGCCAGCAGTTTTGTCACAGACAACACCGGGGAGCTGTTTTTT. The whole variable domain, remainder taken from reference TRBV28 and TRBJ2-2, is DVKVTQSSRYLVKRTGEKVFLECVQDMDHENMFWYRQDPGLGLRLIYFSYDVKMKEKGDIPEGYSVSREKKERFSLILESASTNQTSMYLCASSFVTDNTGELFFGEGSRLTVL.

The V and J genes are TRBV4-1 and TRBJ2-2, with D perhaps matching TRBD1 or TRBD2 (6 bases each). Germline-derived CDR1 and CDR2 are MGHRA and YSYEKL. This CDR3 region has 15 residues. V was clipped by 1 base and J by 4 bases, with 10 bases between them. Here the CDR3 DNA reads TGCGCCAGCAGCCAAGGAGGGGGGCGCACCGGGGAGCTGTTTTTT. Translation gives CASSQGGGRTGELFF.

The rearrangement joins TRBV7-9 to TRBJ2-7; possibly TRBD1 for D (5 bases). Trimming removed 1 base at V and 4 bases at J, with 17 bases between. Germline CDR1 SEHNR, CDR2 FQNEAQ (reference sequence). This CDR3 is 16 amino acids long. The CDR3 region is CASSLDYGAQGYEQYF. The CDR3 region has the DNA TGTGCCAGCAGCTTAGATTATGGGGCCCAGGGATACGAGCAGTACTTC.

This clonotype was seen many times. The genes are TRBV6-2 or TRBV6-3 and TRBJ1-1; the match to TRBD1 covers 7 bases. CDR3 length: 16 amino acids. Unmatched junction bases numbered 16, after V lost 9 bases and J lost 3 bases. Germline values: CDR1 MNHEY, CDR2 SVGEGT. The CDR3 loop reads CASLDRVGMSDTEAFF. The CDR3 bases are TGTGCCAGTCTCGACAGGGTGGGGATGTCTGACACTGAAGCTTTCTTT.

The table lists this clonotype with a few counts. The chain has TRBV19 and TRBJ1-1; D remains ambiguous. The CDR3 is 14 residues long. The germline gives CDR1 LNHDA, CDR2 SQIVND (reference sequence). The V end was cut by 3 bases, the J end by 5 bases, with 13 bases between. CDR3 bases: TGTGCCAGTAGTATGGGCAGGTCTATTACTGAAGCTTTCTTT. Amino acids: CASSMGRSITEAFF. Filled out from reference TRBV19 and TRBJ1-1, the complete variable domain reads DGGITQSPKYLFRKEGQNVTLSCEQNLNHDAMYWYRQDPGQGLRLIYYSQIVNDFQKGDIAEGYSVSREKKESFPLTVTSAQKNPTAFYLCASSMGRSITEAFFGQGTRLTVV.

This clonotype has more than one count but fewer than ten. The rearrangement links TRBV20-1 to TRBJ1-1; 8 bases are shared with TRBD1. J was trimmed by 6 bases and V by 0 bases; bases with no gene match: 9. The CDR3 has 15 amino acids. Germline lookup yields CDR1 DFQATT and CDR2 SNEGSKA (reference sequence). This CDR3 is CSARDSNRGKAEAFF. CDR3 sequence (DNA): TGCAGTGCTAGAGATTCCAACAGGGGGAAGGCTGAAGCTTTCTTT.

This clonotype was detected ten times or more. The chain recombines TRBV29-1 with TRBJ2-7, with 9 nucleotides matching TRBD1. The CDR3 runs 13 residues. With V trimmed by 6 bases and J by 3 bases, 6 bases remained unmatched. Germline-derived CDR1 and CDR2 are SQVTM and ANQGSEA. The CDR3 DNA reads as TGCAGCGTGAGGACAGGGGTCCTCTACGAGCAGTACTTC. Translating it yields CSVRTGVLYEQYF.

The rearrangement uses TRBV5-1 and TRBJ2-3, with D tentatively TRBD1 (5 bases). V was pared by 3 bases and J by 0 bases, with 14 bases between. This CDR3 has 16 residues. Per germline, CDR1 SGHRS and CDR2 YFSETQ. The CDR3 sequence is CASSYMQGTSTDTQYF. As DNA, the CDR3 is TGCGCCAGCAGCTATATGCAGGGAACTAGCACAGATACGCAGTATTTT.